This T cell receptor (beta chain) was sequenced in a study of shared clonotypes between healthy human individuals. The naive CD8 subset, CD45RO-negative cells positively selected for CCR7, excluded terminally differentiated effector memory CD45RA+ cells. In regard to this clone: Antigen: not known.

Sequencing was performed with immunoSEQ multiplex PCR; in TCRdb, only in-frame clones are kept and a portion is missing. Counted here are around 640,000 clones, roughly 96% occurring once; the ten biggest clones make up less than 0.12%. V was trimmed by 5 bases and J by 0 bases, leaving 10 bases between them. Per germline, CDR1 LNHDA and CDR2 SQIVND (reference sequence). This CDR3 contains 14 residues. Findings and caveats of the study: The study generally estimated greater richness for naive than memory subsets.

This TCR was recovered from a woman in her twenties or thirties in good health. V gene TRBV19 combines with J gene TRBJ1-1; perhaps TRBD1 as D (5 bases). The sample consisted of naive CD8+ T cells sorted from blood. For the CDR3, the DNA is TGTGCCAGTAGTTGGGACCTCATGAACACTGAAGCTTTCTTT. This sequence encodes CASSWDLMNTEAFF.